This entry lists 15 T cell receptor delta chains sequenced from one sample in a study of gamma-delta chains in newborns, infants, children. TCRdb called clones from the reads again using CATT. The sample lists 10,000 to 13,000 delta-chain clones; approximately 8.3% were seen once. The sample taken for sequencing was blood. The receptors derive from a child who was a newborn, infant or young child, either healthy, febrile or measles-vaccinated (not recorded which).

This clone is medium-sized in the sample. V is TRDV2 and J is TRDJ1; TRDD3 aligns across 8 bases. The CDR3 runs to 17 residues. Germline V gene sequence: CDR1 GEAIGNYY, CDR2 EKD. Losses at the gene ends were 3 bases for V and 0 bases for J; bases not matched to a gene: 11. CDR3 nucleotides: TGTGCCTGTGACGGAATTACTGGGGGCCAGTACACCGATAAACTCATCTTT. Its protein is CACDGITGGQYTDKLIF.

On this clone: This may come from a read error, since a much larger clone is one base off. Distinct nucleotide sequences in the sample also encode this CDR3. V gene TRDV2 combines with J gene TRDJ3; 9 nucleotides match TRDD3. In germline, CDR1 is GEAIGNYY, CDR2 EKD. V shed 2 bases, J shed 0 bases, and the junction held 4 bases outside the gene matches. The CDR3 runs to 18 residues. The CDR3 here is CACDILGESSWDTRQMFF. In nucleotides, the CDR3 is TGTGCCTGTGACATACTGGGGGAGAGCTCCTGGGACACCCGACAGATGTTTTTC.

Sample share makes this clone medium-sized. The V and J genes are TRDV2 and TRDJ1; no definite D call. V was pared by 0 bases and J by 1 base, with 11 bases between. The CDR3 is made up of 15 amino acids. Germline CDR1 is GEAIGNYY and CDR2 is EKD. DNA for the CDR3: TGTGCCTGTGACACCGTTGGTACGCCCACCGATAAACTCATCTTT. It yields the protein CACDTVGTPTDKLIF.

The rearrangement links TRDV3 to TRDJ1; D possibly corresponds to TRDD3 (6 bases). With 3 bases removed from V and 0 bases from J, the gap between germline ends came to 20 bases. CDR1 is TVYSNPD, CDR2 GDNSRS, per germline (reference sequence). The CDR3 has 16 residues. The CDR3 DNA follows: TGTGCCTTGCTTGCGGAAGGGGATCCGTACACCGATAAACTCATCTTT. This gives the protein CALLAEGDPYTDKLIF.

This clone is judged medium-sized (0.01 to 0.1%). CDR3: CACDTGRAGGYASGGSWDTRQMFF. As DNA, the CDR3 is TGTGCCTGTGACACCGGACGAGCTGGGGGATACGCCTCAGGCGGCTCCTGGGACACCCGACAGATGTTTTTC. V is TRDV2 and J is TRDJ3, with 12 bases aligning to TRDD3. The germline V gene has CDR1 GEAIGNYY and CDR2 EKD. With 0 bases clipped from V and 0 bases from J, the junction kept 17 bases outside the gene matches. The CDR3 runs 24 residues.

The chain recombines TRDV2 with TRDJ1, with D maybe TRDD3 (5 bases). The CDR3 has 14 residues. V shed 3 bases and J shed 3 bases, with 13 bases lying between them. Germline V gives CDR1 GEAIGNYY, CDR2 EKD. Here the CDR3 reads CACDGLVGSDKLIF. CDR3 DNA sequence: TGTGCCTGTGACGGATTAGTGGGGTCCGATAAACTCATCTTT.

V and J are TRDV2 and TRDJ3; TRDD3 matches at 8 bases. The ends lost 3 bases at V and 0 bases at J; junction bases unmatched: 12. The length of the CDR3 is 20 residues. Germline CDR1 GEAIGNYY, CDR2 EKD. This CDR3 is CACDRTGGPGPSWDTRQMFF. The CDR3 DNA reads TGTGCCTGTGACCGTACTGGGGGGCCTGGACCCTCCTGGGACACCCGACAGATGTTTTTC.

This clone has a handful of counts. The sample has other DNA sequences that encode this CDR3 too. This chain joins TRDV2 and TRDJ3; 12 nucleotides agree with TRDD3. This CDR3 contains 21 residues. CDR1 is GEAIGNYY, CDR2 EKD, per germline. The V gene end was trimmed by 0 bases and the J gene end by 0 bases; junction bases not matched to a gene: 8. As DNA, the CDR3 is TGTGCCTGTGACACCGTACTGGGGGATACCCCAAGCTCCTGGGACACCCGACAGATGTTTTTC. Encoded protein: CACDTVLGDTPSSWDTRQMFF.

The CDR3 region has the DNA TGTGCTCTTGGGGAACACGTCCCGCATACTTCGTACACCGATAAACTCATCTTT. The encoded protein is CALGEHVPHTSYTDKLIF. V usage is TRDV1 and J usage is TRDJ1; D unclear. CDR3 length: 18 amino acids. The V and J ends lost 1 base and 0 bases respectively, with 18 bases between them. Looked up from germline, CDR1 is TSWWSYY and CDR2 is QGS.

There are a few counts of this clone. This may arise from a read error, as a much more abundant clone is one base away. The rearrangement links TRDV2 to TRDJ1; 8 bases map to TRDD3. Germline V gene data show CDR1 as GEAIGNYY and CDR2 as EKD. After removal of 5 bases from V and 3 bases from J, the junction contained 10 bases not matched to a gene. This CDR3 is built from 15 residues. CDR3 loop: CACVSVGIRADKLIF. The CDR3 DNA reads as TGTGCCTGTGTCTCCGTTGGGATACGGGCCGATAAACTCATCTTT.

Only a few counts were recorded for this clone. The junction differs from germline at one of its ends, possibly a read error. V gene TRDV2 combines with J gene TRDJ3; TRDD3 agrees at 7 bases. There are 16 residues in the CDR3. Per the germline V gene, CDR1 is GEAIGNYY and CDR2 is EKD. The CDR3 bases are TGTGCCTGTGGTGGGGGAAGCTCCTGGGACACCCAACAGATGTTTTTC. Translating gives CACGGGSSWDTQQMFF.

The chain couples TRDV2 to TRDJ1; 12 bases are shared with TRDD3. V lost 3 bases to trimming and J lost 0 bases; unmatched junction nucleotides: 19. The CDR3 spans 21 residues. From germline, CDR1 is GEAIGNYY and CDR2 EKD. The CDR3 loop reads CACDPIRTGGYFSIDTDKLIF. The CDR3 region has the DNA TGTGCCTGTGACCCTATTCGTACTGGGGGATACTTCTCAATTGACACCGATAAACTCATCTTT.

The chain is built from TRDV1 and TRDJ1; 8 bases map to TRDD3. Looked up from germline, CDR1 is TSWWSYY and CDR2 is QGS. Trimming took 0 bases from V and 3 from J; bases not matched to a gene: 18. The CDR3 loop spans 20 amino acids. The CDR3 bases are TGTGCTCTTGGGGAACTACGGCGGGTTAAACCTGGGGGAGCGTCCGATAAACTCATCTTT. It translates to CALGELRRVKPGGASDKLIF.

This clone was detected a few times. V usage is TRDV2 and J usage is TRDJ1; weak D call: TRDD3 (5 bases). Deletions cut 0 bases from V and 0 bases from J, with 46 bases between. CDR1 is GEAIGNYY and CDR2 is EKD in the germline V gene. The CDR3 is 27 amino acids. The CDR3 sequence is CACDTVTQRGRNLFTGGSKPYTDKLIF. CDR3 DNA: TGTGCCTGTGACACCGTAACGCAACGCGGGAGGAATCTTTTTACTGGAGGCTCCAAGCCCTACACCGATAAACTCATCTTT.

The chain carries TRDV2 and TRDJ2, with 12 bases fitting TRDD3. This CDR3 is built from 19 residues. V was pared by 3 bases and J by 4 bases, with 14 bases of the junction left unmatched. Germline V gives CDR1 GEAIGNYY, CDR2 EKD. The CDR3 nucleotides are TGTGCCTGTGACCCGACTACTGGGGGATACCAGAGTAGGACAGCACAACTCTTCTTT. It is translated as CACDPTTGGYQSRTAQLFF.